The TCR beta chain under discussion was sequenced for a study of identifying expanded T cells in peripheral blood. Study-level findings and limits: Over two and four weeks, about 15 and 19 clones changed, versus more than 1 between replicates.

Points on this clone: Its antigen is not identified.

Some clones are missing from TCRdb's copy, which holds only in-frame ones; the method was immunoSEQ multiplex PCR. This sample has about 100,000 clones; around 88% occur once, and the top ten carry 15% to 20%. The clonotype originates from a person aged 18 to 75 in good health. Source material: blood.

CDR3 coding DNA: TGTGCCAGCGGACCCAGGGGACCCTACGAGCAGTACTTC. Its translation is CASGPRGPYEQYF. The chain recombines TRBV7-9 with TRBJ2-7, with D possibly being TRBD1 (6 bases). The CDR3 is made up of 13 amino acids. V lost 8 bases, J lost 2 bases, and 13 bases lay in between. Per germline, CDR1 SEHNR and CDR2 FQNEAQ (reference sequence). Drawing the rest from reference TRBV7-9 and TRBJ2-7, the complete variable domain is DTGVSQNPRHKITKRGQNVTFRCDPISEHNRLYWYRQTLGQGPEFLTYFQNEAQLEKSRLLSDRFSAERPKGSFSTLEIQRTEQGDSAMYLCASGPRGPYEQYFGPGTRLTVT.